Listed below are T cell receptor beta chains from one sample, sequenced in a study of beta chain features in type 1 diabetes. Sequencing was performed with immunoSEQ multiplex PCR; in TCRdb, only in-frame clones are kept and a portion is missing. Here the sample spans some 240,000 clones, about a tenth being singletons. Sequencing used central memory CD4+ T cells from blood. These receptor sequences come from a man aged 18 to 30 in good health. The CDR3 runs from the conserved cysteine through the conserved F or W. The D gene is left open where the match is weak. Rows give clone size only sometimes, using once, few, many, or a class for an expanded clone.

size,D,V,J,DNA,CDR3
few,TRBD1,TRBV2,TRBJ2-7,TGTGCCAGCAGTCTACAGGGGGCCCACGAGCAGTACTTC,CASSLQGAHEQYF
-,-,TRBV2,TRBJ2-7,TGTGCCAGCAGGGCGAGAATCGAGCAGTACTTC,CASRARIEQYF
few,TRBD1,TRBV30,TRBJ1-4,TGTGCCTGGAGTGTAACAGGGGCTAATGAAAAACTGTTTTTT,CAWSVTGANEKLFF
few,TRBD2,TRBV7-9,TRBJ2-7,TGTGCCAGCAGCTCGGGACTAGCGGGGGGCTACGAGCAGTACTTC,CASSSGLAGGYEQYF
few,-,TRBV19,TRBJ1-1,TGTGCCACGGACAGACAGAACACTGAAGCTTTCTTT,CATDRQNTEAFF
many,TRBD2,TRBV14,TRBJ2-1,TGTGCCAGCAGCCTTTCTTTGGCTAGCGGATTGAATGAGCAGTTCTTC,CASSLSLASGLNEQFF
few,TRBD1,TRBV29-1,TRBJ1-4,TGCAGCGTTGGCCCTCCAGGGGGTACTAATGAAAAACTGTTTTTT,CSVGPPGGTNEKLFF
-,-,TRBV4-1,TRBJ2-7,TGCGCCAGCAGCCAAGATGGTGTCTGCTGGTGCGTCTACGAGCAGTACTTC,CASSQDGVCWCVYEQYF
-,TRBD2,TRBV9,TRBJ2-5,TGTGCCAGCAGCGGAGCGGGACTAGCGGATGAAGAGACCCAGTACTTC,CASSGAGLADEETQYF
-,TRBD1,TRBV4-1,TRBJ2-5,TGCGCCAGCAGCCAAGGACAGGGGGGCCGAGAGACCCAGTACTTC,CASSQGQGGRETQYF
-,TRBD1,TRBV16,TRBJ1-2,TGTGCCAGCAGCCAAATGGACAGGGGGCAGGATGGCTACACCTTC,CASSQMDRGQDGYTF
-,TRBD2,TRBV5-4,TRBJ2-1,TGTGCCAGCAGCCCCGGACTAGCGGGAGGTAATGAGCAGTTCTTC,CASSPGLAGGNEQFF
few,-,TRBV5-6,TRBJ1-3,TGTGCCAGCAGCGGTACAGAGACCTCTGGAAACACCATATATTTT,CASSGTETSGNTIYF
-,-,TRBV25-1,TRBJ1-6,TGTGCCAGCAGTGGTGGGAGCTCCTATAATTCACCCCTCCACTTT,CASSGGSSYNSPLHF
few,-,TRBV28,TRBJ2-1,TGTGCCAGCAGTTCAAGACTGGGCGACGAGCAGTTCTTC,CASSSRLGDEQFF
-,-,TRBV30,TRBJ1-1,TGTGCCTGGAAGTCGGGGGTGAACACTGAAGCTTTCTTT,CAWKSGVNTEAFF
-,-,TRBV27,TRBJ2-5,TGTGCCAGCAGTTTTTCTGGGGATGGAGAGACCCAGTACTTC,CASSFSGDGETQYF
few,-,TRBV30,TRBJ1-5,TGTGCCTGGAACGATTATAGCAATCAGCCCCAGCATTTT,CAWNDYSNQPQHF
many,-,TRBV7-9,TRBJ2-3,TGTGCCAGCAGCGACGACAGTACAAGCACAGATACGCAGTATTTT,CASSDDSTSTDTQYF
few,TRBD2,TRBV27,TRBJ2-3,TGTGCCAGCAGTAGGGGACTAGCGGGCCTCACAGATACGCAGTATTTT,CASSRGLAGLTDTQYF
-,-,TRBV28,TRBJ2-1,TGTGCCAGCAGCCCACCGAGCTCCTACAATGAGCAGTTCTTC,CASSPPSSYNEQFF
few,TRBD1,TRBV30,TRBJ1-3,TGTGCCTGGAGTGCCGGACAGGTCTCTGGAAACACCATATATTTT,CAWSAGQVSGNTIYF
-,TRBD2,TRBV9,TRBJ2-7,TGTGCCAGCAGCCCAGGACTAGCGGGAATGCCGTACTTC,CASSPGLAGMPYF
few,TRBD2,TRBV25-1,TRBJ2-1,TGTGCCAGCAGTCCGGCCCGGACTAGCGACGGTGAGCAGTTCTTC,CASSPARTSDGEQFF
many,-,TRBV4-3,TRBJ1-4,TGCGCCAGCAGCCAAGATCGGCCCGAGGGTGAAAAACTGTTTTTT,CASSQDRPEGEKLFF
few,-,TRBV28,TRBJ1-5,TGTGCCAGCGCCTTTGGCAGGAGATATAGCAATCAGCCCCAGCATTTT,CASAFGRRYSNQPQHF
-,-,TRBV9,TRBJ2-7,TGTGCCAGCAGCGGAGACCCCTCCGGCTACGAGCAGTACTTC,CASSGDPSGYEQYF
-,TRBD2,TRBV27,TRBJ2-7,TGTGCCAGCAGTTTACTAGCGGGAGACCACGAGCAGTACTTC,CASSLLAGDHEQYF
few,TRBD2,TRBV7-2,TRBJ2-1,TGTGCCAGCAGCCCCATTGCGGGGGATGAGCAGTTCTTC,CASSPIAGDEQFF